This is a list of T cell receptor beta chains from one sample in a study of cytomegalovirus exposure and HLA in healthy donors. Profiled with immunoSEQ multiplex PCR; TCRdb holds only in-frame clones, not every one. The top ten hold roughly 0.097% of the sample, which has approximately 200,000 clones, over 75% seen once. Sequenced sample: PBMCs. The receptors here all came from a boy aged 2 to 10 in good health and CMV-seronegative. Each CDR3 is given with its conserved first and last residue. D genes are given only for firm matches. Not all rows give a size; the values are once, few, many and, for expanded clones, a class.

d_gene: .; j_gene: TRBJ2-5; v_gene: TRBV5-1; abundance: .; CDR3aa: CASSFLPRETQYF; CDR3nt: TGCGCCAGCAGCTTCTTACCCCGGGAGACCCAGTACTTC
d_gene: .; j_gene: TRBJ2-7; v_gene: TRBV15; abundance: .; CDR3aa: CATSRDIMTGYEQYF; CDR3nt: TGTGCCACCAGCAGAGATATTATGACGGGCTACGAGCAGTACTTC
d_gene: .; j_gene: TRBJ1-6; v_gene: TRBV6-5; abundance: .; CDR3aa: CASRSTGLGSPLHF; CDR3nt: TGTGCCAGCAGGTCCACAGGCCTCGGGTCACCCCTCCACTTT
d_gene: TRBD2; j_gene: TRBJ2-1; v_gene: TRBV7-2; abundance: .; CDR3aa: CASSLPTSGGARHNEQFF; CDR3nt: TGTGCCAGCAGCCTTCCGACTAGCGGGGGGGCCCGTCACAATGAGCAGTTCTTC
d_gene: TRBD1; j_gene: TRBJ1-1; v_gene: TRBV19; abundance: .; CDR3aa: CASSMLRVGDRGGPAEAFF; CDR3nt: TGTGCCAGTAGTATGTTGAGGGTTGGGGACAGGGGGGGTCCGGCTGAAGCTTTCTTT
d_gene: .; j_gene: TRBJ1-3; v_gene: TRBV4-1; abundance: .; CDR3aa: CASSQGRTVSGNTIYF; CDR3nt: TGCGCCAGCAGCCAAGGGAGGACGGTCTCTGGAAACACCATATATTTT
d_gene: .; j_gene: TRBJ2-3; v_gene: TRBV9; abundance: .; CDR3aa: CASARGSDTQYF; CDR3nt: TGTGCCAGCGCCCGGGGGTCAGATACGCAGTATTTT
d_gene: TRBD1; j_gene: TRBJ1-1; v_gene: TRBV19; abundance: .; CDR3aa: CASSIDLWTGTEAFF; CDR3nt: TGTGCCAGTAGTATAGATCTATGGACAGGCACTGAAGCTTTCTTT
d_gene: .; j_gene: TRBJ1-5; v_gene: TRBV2; abundance: few; CDR3aa: CASSEYSNQPQHF; CDR3nt: TGTGCCAGCAGTGAATATAGCAATCAGCCCCAGCATTTT
d_gene: TRBD2; j_gene: TRBJ2-5; v_gene: TRBV18; abundance: once; CDR3aa: CASSHGTSLETQYF; CDR3nt: TGTGCCAGCTCACATGGGACTAGTCTGGAGACCCAGTACTTC
d_gene: TRBD2; j_gene: TRBJ2-1; v_gene: TRBV6-6; abundance: .; CDR3aa: CASSPYRGGYNEQFF; CDR3nt: TGTGCCAGCAGCCCCTACCGGGGGGGCTACAATGAGCAGTTCTTC
d_gene: .; j_gene: TRBJ1-6; v_gene: TRBV7-2; abundance: .; CDR3aa: CASSPQVRQAPGQPLHF; CDR3nt: TGTGCCAGCAGCCCACAAGTACGACAGGCGCCGGGGCAGCCCCTCCACTTT
d_gene: TRBD2; j_gene: TRBJ2-7; v_gene: TRBV4-1; abundance: few; CDR3aa: CASSQVSASGGRLSYEQYF; CDR3nt: TGCGCCAGCAGCCAAGTTTCGGCTAGCGGGGGGAGGCTCTCCTACGAGCAGTACTTC
d_gene: .; j_gene: TRBJ2-7; v_gene: TRBV18; abundance: .; CDR3aa: CASSPRADPYEQYF; CDR3nt: TGTGCCAGCTCACCACGAGCGGACCCCTACGAGCAGTACTTC
d_gene: .; j_gene: TRBJ1-1; v_gene: TRBV11-2; abundance: .; CDR3aa: CASRRVRGRGTEAFF; CDR3nt: TGTGCCAGCAGAAGGGTACGGGGGAGGGGCACTGAAGCTTTCTTT
d_gene: .; j_gene: TRBJ2-4; v_gene: TRBV4-1; abundance: once; CDR3aa: CASSQGQAKAGYGKNIQYF; CDR3nt: TGCGCCAGCAGCCAAGGTCAGGCCAAGGCGGGATATGGCAAAAACATTCAGTACTTC
d_gene: .; j_gene: TRBJ2-3; v_gene: TRBV7-9; abundance: .; CDR3aa: CASSPQGPLTQYF; CDR3nt: TGTGCCAGCAGCCCACAGGGACCCCTTACGCAGTATTTT
d_gene: TRBD2; j_gene: TRBJ2-3; v_gene: TRBV5-6; abundance: .; CDR3aa: CASSLGPGGGTDTQYF; CDR3nt: TGTGCCAGCAGCCTGGGACCCGGGGGGGGCACAGATACGCAGTATTTT
d_gene: TRBD2; j_gene: TRBJ2-7; v_gene: TRBV11-1; abundance: .; CDR3aa: CASSSGLATEQYF; CDR3nt: TGTGCCAGCAGCTCTGGACTAGCCACCGAGCAGTACTTC
d_gene: TRBD1; j_gene: TRBJ2-1; v_gene: TRBV28; abundance: .; CDR3aa: CASSPGQAANNEQFF; CDR3nt: TGTGCCAGCAGTCCCGGACAGGCGGCAAACAATGAGCAGTTCTTC
d_gene: TRBD1; j_gene: TRBJ1-4; v_gene: TRBV14; abundance: few; CDR3aa: CASSSRGQQTSELFF; CDR3nt: TGTGCCAGCAGCAGTAGGGGGCAACAAACGTCGGAACTGTTTTTT
d_gene: .; j_gene: TRBJ2-5; v_gene: TRBV4-1; abundance: .; CDR3aa: CASSQAFRGAQETQYF; CDR3nt: TGCGCCAGCAGCCAAGCCTTCAGGGGGGCCCAAGAGACCCAGTACTTC
d_gene: .; j_gene: TRBJ2-5; v_gene: TRBV2; abundance: .; CDR3aa: CASARGRQTKETQYF; CDR3nt: TGTGCCAGCGCCCGAGGGCGGCAGACAAAAGAGACCCAGTACTTC
d_gene: .; j_gene: TRBJ1-3; v_gene: TRBV11-2; abundance: few; CDR3aa: CASSSGVRGNTIYF; CDR3nt: TGTGCCAGCAGCTCCGGGGTTCGCGGAAACACCATATATTTT
d_gene: TRBD1; j_gene: TRBJ2-2; v_gene: TRBV19; abundance: .; CDR3aa: CASSISGGFPGELFF; CDR3nt: TGTGCCAGTAGTATTTCAGGGGGCTTCCCCGGGGAGCTGTTTTTT
d_gene: .; j_gene: TRBJ2-7; v_gene: TRBV29-1; abundance: .; CDR3aa: CSVAGKYGMQEQYF; CDR3nt: TGCAGCGTTGCGGGGAAGTACGGGATGCAAGAGCAGTACTTC
d_gene: .; j_gene: TRBJ1-3; v_gene: TRBV7-9; abundance: .; CDR3aa: CASSLAGKPGNTIYF; CDR3nt: TGTGCCAGCAGCTTAGCGGGCAAGCCAGGAAACACCATATATTTT
d_gene: .; j_gene: TRBJ2-5; v_gene: TRBV4-2; abundance: few; CDR3aa: CASSQTNPQETQYF; CDR3nt: TGTGCCAGCAGCCAAACTAATCCACAAGAGACCCAGTACTTC
d_gene: TRBD1; j_gene: TRBJ2-7; v_gene: TRBV5-4; abundance: .; CDR3aa: CASSDRTGGSYEQYF; CDR3nt: TGTGCCAGCAGCGATCGGACAGGGGGCTCCTACGAGCAGTACTTC
d_gene: .; j_gene: TRBJ1-5; v_gene: TRBV6-6; abundance: .; CDR3aa: CASSRLQGGGNQPQHF; CDR3nt: TGTGCCAGCAGTCGGCTCCAAGGCGGCGGCAATCAGCCCCAGCATTTT
d_gene: .; j_gene: TRBJ2-7; v_gene: TRBV7-8; abundance: .; CDR3aa: CASSPSGVISYEQYF; CDR3nt: TGTGCCAGCAGCCCCTCCGGAGTAATCTCCTACGAGCAGTACTTC
d_gene: .; j_gene: TRBJ1-4; v_gene: TRBV5-1; abundance: once; CDR3aa: CASSQRGEKLFF; CDR3nt: TGCGCCAGCAGCCAACGAGGCGAAAAACTGTTTTTT
d_gene: .; j_gene: TRBJ1-1; v_gene: TRBV6-1; abundance: few; CDR3aa: CASTQYMNTEAFF; CDR3nt: TGTGCCAGCACGCAGTATATGAACACTGAAGCTTTCTTT
d_gene: TRBD2; j_gene: TRBJ2-5; v_gene: TRBV7-2; abundance: .; CDR3aa: CASSTTSGGETQYF; CDR3nt: TGTGCCAGCAGCACAACTAGCGGGGGGGAGACCCAGTACTTC
d_gene: .; j_gene: TRBJ1-1; v_gene: TRBV6-6; abundance: .; CDR3aa: CASSRRGTEAFF; CDR3nt: TGTGCCAGCAGCCGGCGAGGCACTGAAGCTTTCTTT
d_gene: .; j_gene: TRBJ1-2; v_gene: TRBV27; abundance: .; CDR3aa: CASSLTANYGYTF; CDR3nt: TGTGCCAGCAGTTTGACAGCTAACTATGGCTACACCTTC
d_gene: .; j_gene: TRBJ2-5; v_gene: TRBV9; abundance: .; CDR3aa: CASSPSRGMETQYF; CDR3nt: TGTGCCAGCAGCCCAAGTAGGGGGATGGAGACCCAGTACTTC
d_gene: .; j_gene: TRBJ2-3; v_gene: TRBV21-1; abundance: .; CDR3aa: CASNNPGLSRDTQYF; CDR3nt: TGTGCCAGCAACAATCCGGGACTATCAAGAGATACGCAGTATTTT